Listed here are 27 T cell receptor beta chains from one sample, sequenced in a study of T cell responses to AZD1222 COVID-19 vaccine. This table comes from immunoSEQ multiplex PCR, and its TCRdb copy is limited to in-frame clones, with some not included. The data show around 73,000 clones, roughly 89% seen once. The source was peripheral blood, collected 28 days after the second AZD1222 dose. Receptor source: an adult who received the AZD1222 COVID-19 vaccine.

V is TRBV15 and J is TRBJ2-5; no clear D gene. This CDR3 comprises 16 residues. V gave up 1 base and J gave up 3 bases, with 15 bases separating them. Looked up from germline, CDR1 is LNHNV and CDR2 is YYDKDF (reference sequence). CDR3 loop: CATSRVAVKEKETQYF. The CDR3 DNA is TGTGCCACCAGCAGAGTGGCGGTAAAGGAAAAAGAGACCCAGTACTTC.

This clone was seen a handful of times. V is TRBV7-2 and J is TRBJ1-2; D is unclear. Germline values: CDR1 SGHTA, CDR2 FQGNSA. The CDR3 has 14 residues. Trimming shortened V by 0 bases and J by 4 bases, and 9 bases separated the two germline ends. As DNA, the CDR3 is TGTGCCAGCAGCTTAGCGGCGGGCCCCTATGGCTACACCTTC. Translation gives CASSLAAGPYGYTF.

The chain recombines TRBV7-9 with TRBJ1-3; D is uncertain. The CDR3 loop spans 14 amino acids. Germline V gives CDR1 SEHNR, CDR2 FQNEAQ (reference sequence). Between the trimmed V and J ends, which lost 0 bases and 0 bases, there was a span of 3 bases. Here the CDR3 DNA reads TGTGCCAGCAGCTTAGCCAGCTCTGGAAACACCATATATTTT. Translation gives CASSLASSGNTIYF.

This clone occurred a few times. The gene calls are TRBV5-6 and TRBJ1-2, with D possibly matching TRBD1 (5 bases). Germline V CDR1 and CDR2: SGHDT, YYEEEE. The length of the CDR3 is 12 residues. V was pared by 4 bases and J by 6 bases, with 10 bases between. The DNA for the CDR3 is TGTGCCAGCAGCCCGGGGGGGGATGGCTACACCTTC. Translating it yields CASSPGGDGYTF.

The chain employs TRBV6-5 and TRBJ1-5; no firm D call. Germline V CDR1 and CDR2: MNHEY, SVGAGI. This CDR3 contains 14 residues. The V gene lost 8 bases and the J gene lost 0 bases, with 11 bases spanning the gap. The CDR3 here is CASRIDSSNQPQHF. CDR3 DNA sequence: TGTGCCAGCCGCATCGATTCTAGCAATCAGCCCCAGCATTTT.

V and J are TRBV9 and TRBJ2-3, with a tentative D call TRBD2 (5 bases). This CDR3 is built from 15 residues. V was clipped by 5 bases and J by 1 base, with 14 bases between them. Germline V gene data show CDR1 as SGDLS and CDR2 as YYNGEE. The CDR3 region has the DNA TGTGCCAGCAGTGATACTAGTTACGGCACAGATACGCAGTATTTT. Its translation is CASSDTSYGTDTQYF.

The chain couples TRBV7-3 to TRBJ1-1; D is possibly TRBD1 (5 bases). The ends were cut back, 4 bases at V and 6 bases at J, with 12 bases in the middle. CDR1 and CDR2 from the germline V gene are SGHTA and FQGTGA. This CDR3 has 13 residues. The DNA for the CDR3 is TGTGCCAGCAGCTACGTACGGGGCGCTGAAGCTTTCTTT. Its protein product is CASSYVRGAEAFF.

CDR3 in DNA: TGTGCCAGCAGCTTGGACAGGGGGGGCGAGCAGTACTTC. This translates into CASSLDRGGEQYF. This chain links TRBV5-4 with TRBJ2-7; the D gene is possibly TRBD1 (8 bases). Trimming removed 0 bases from V and 6 bases from J, with 10 bases in between. CDR3 length: 13 amino acids. Germline V gene data show CDR1 as SGHNT and CDR2 as YYREEE (reference sequence).

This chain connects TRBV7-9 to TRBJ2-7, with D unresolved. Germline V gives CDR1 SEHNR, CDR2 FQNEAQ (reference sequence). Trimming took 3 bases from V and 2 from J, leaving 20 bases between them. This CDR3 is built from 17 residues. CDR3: CASSLFGSQKGPYEQYF. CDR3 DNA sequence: TGTGCCAGCAGCTTGTTCGGCTCCCAAAAAGGCCCCTACGAGCAGTACTTC.

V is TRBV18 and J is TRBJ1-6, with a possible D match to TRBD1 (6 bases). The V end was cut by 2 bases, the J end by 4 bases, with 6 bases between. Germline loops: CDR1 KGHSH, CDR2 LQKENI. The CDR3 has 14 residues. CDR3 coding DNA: TGTGCCAGCTCACCAACAGGGTATAATTCACCCCTCCACTTT. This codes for CASSPTGYNSPLHF.

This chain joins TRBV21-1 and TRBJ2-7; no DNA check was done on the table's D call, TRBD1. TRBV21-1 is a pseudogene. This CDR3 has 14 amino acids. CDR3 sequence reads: CASSNFQFRYEQYV. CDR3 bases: TGTGCCAGCAGCAATTTTCAATTCAGGTACGAGCAGTACGTC.

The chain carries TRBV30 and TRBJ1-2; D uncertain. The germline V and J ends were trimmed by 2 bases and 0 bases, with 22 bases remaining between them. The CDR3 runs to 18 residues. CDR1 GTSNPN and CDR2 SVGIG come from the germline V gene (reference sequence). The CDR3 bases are TGTGCCTGGAGTTTCCTAGCTGGACGGGGAAGAGCTAACTATGGCTACACCTTC. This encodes CAWSFLAGRGRANYGYTF.

The CDR3: CASSLRAIGTEAFF. CDR3 sequence (DNA): TGTGCCAGCAGCTTGCGAGCTATCGGCACTGAAGCTTTCTTT. The chain has TRBV5-5 and TRBJ1-1, with D hard to call. Trimming cost V 1 base and J 4 bases, with 11 bases left between them. The CDR3 is 14 residues long. Germline loops: CDR1 SGHKS, CDR2 YYEKEE (reference sequence).

CDR3 sequence reads: CASSVRTGSSYEQYF. In DNA, the CDR3 is TGTGCCAGTAGTGTCAGGACAGGGAGCTCCTACGAGCAGTACTTC. V usage is TRBV19 and J usage is TRBJ2-7, with 8 bases fitting TRBD1. The V gene end was trimmed by 5 bases and the J gene end by 0 bases; junction bases not matched to a gene: 6. The germline gives CDR1 LNHDA, CDR2 SQIVND (reference sequence). CDR3 size: 15 residues. Drawing the rest from reference TRBV19 and TRBJ2-7, the complete variable domain is DGGITQSPKYLFRKEGQNVTLSCEQNLNHDAMYWYRQDPGQGLRLIYYSQIVNDFQKGDIAEGYSVSREKKESFPLTVTSAQKNPTAFYLCASSVRTGSSYEQYFGPGTRLTVT.

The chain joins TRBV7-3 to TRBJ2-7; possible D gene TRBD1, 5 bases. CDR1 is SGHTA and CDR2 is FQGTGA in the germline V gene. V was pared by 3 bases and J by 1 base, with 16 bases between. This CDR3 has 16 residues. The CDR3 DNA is TGTGCCAGCAGCTTTTATAGGGGTTGGGTTTCCTACGAGCAGTACGTC. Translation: CASSFYRGWVSYEQYV.

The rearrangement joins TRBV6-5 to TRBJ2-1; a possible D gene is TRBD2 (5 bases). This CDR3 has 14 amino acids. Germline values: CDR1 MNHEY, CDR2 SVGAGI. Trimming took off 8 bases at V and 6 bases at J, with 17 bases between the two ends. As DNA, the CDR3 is TGTGCCAGCGCCTACCAGGCACTAGTCAATGAGCAGTTCTTC. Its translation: CASAYQALVNEQFF.

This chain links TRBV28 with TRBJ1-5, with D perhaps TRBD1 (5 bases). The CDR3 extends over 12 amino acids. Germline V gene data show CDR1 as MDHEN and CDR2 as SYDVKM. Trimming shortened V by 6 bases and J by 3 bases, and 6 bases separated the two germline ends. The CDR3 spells CASRGDNQPQHF. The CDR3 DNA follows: TGTGCCAGCAGAGGGGACAATCAGCCCCAGCATTTT.

CDR3 amino acids: CAWYGGLDGYTF. In nucleotides, the CDR3 is TGTGCCTGGTACGGGGGGTTAGATGGCTACACCTTC. This rearrangement joins TRBV30 to TRBJ1-2; perhaps TRBD1 as D (5 bases). Germline V gene data show CDR1 as GTSNPN and CDR2 as SVGIG (reference sequence). V gave up 5 bases and J gave up 6 bases, with 13 bases separating them. This CDR3 has 12 residues. The entire variable domain, with the rest obtained from reference TRBV30 and TRBJ1-2, is as follows: SQTIHQWPATLVQPVGSPLSLECTVEGTSNPNLYWYRQAAGRGLQLLFYSVGIGQISSEVPQNLSASRPQDRQFILSSKKLLLSDSGFYLCAWYGGLDGYTFGSGTRLTVV.

In DNA, the CDR3 is TGCGCCAGCAGCTTGGGGCTGCCTCTGCTTAAACACGAGCAGTACTTC. It specifies CASSLGLPLLKHEQYF. The chain combines TRBV5-1 with TRBJ2-7; D remains ambiguous. This CDR3 is 16 amino acids long. Germline CDR1 SGHRS, CDR2 YFSETQ. The V end was cut by 0 bases, the J end by 5 bases, with 18 bases between.

The CDR3: CASSFKGAEAFF. CDR3 bases: TGTGCCAGCAGCTTTAAGGGGGCTGAAGCTTTCTTT. The chain uses TRBV11-3 and TRBJ1-1; weak D call: TRBD1 (6 bases). The CDR3 contains 12 residues. Germline lookup yields CDR1 SGHNT and CDR2 YENEEA. V was shortened by 3 bases and J by 6 bases, with 8 bases between the two germline ends.

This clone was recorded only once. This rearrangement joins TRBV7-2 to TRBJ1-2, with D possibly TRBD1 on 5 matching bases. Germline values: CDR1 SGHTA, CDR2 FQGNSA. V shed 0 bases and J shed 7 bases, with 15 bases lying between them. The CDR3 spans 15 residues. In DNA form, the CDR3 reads TGTGCCAGCAGCTTAGCTCAAGGGGCGCGGGGTGGCTACACCTTC. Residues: CASSLAQGARGGYTF.

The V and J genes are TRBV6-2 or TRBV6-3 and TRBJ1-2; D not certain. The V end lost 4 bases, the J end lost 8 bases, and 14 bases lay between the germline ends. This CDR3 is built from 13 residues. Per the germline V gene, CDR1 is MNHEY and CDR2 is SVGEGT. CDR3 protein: CASSWARTEGYTF. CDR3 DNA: TGTGCCAGCAGTTGGGCGCGGACGGAGGGCTACACCTTC.

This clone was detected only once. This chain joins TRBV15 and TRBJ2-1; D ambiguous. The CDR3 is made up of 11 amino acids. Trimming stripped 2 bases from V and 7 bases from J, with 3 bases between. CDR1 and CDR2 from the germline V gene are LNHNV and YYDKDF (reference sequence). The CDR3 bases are TGTGCCACCAGCAGACGGAATGAGCAGTTCTTC. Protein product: CATSRRNEQFF.

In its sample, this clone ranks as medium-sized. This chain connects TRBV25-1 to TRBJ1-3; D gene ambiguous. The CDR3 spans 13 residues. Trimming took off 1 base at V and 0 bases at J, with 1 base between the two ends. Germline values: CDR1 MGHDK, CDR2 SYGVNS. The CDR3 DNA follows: TGTGCCAGCAGTGAATTCTCTGGAAACACCATATATTTT. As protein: CASSEFSGNTIYF. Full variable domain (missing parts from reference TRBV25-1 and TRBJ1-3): EADIYQTPRYLVIGTGKKITLECSQTMGHDKMYWYQQDPGMELHLIHYSYGVNSTEKGDLSSESTVSRIRTEHFPLTLESARPSHTSQYLCASSEFSGNTIYFGEGSWLTVV.

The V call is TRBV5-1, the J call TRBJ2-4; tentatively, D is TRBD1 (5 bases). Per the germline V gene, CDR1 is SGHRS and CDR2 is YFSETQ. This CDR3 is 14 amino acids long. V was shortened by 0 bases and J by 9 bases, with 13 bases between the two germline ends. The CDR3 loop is CASSLGGAGFIQYF. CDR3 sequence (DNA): TGCGCCAGCAGCTTGGGGGGCGCCGGTTTCATTCAGTACTTC.

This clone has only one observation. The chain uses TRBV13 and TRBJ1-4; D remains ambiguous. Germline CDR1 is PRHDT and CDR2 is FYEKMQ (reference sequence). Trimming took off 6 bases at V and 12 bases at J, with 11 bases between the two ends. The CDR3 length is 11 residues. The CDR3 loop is CASSSRGELFF. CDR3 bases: TGTGCCAGCAGTTCCCGTGGGGAACTGTTTTTT.

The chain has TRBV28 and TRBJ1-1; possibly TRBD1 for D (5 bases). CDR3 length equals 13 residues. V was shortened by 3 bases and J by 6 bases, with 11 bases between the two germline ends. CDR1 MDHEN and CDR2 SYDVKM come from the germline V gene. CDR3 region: CASSLGTGSEAFF. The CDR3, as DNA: TGTGCCAGCAGTTTGGGGACTGGGTCTGAAGCTTTCTTT.